This entry is about one T cell receptor beta chain. The entry originates in a study of graft-versus-host responses after intestinal transplantation. About the research overall: Each transplant was multivisceral, liver-intestinal, or isolated intestinal. Every transplant recipient was induced with anti-thymocyte globulin, then maintained on tacrolimus and steroids for two to four years.

J gave up 6 bases and V 2 bases, and 6 bases lay outside the gene matches. Germline CDR1 reads SGHAT; CDR2 reads FQNNGV. There are 15 residues in the CDR3. The table came from immunoSEQ multiplex PCR; TCRdb's copy has only in-frame clones and leaves some out. The data contain 20,000 to 25,000 clones, 80% to 90% of them singletons. V and J are TRBV11-2 and TRBJ1-5, with TRBD1 matching 8 bases. The TCR was taken from a human patient who received an intestinal transplant, so some T cells may come from the graft donor. This sample comprised PBMCs, obtained around 68 days after intestinal transplantation. This CDR3 is CASSLSGGASQPQHF. In nucleotides, the CDR3 is TGTGCCAGCAGCTTATCAGGGGGCGCGAGTCAGCCCCAGCATTTT.